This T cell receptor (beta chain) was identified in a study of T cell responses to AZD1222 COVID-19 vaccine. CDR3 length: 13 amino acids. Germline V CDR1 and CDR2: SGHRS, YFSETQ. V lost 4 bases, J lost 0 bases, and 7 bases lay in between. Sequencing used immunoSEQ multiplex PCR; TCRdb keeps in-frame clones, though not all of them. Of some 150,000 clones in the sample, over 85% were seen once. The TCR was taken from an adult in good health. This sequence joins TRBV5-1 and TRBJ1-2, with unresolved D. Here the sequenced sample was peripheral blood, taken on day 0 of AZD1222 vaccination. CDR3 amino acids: CASSLGSNYGYTF. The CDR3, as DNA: TGCGCCAGCAGCCTCGGGTCTAACTATGGCTACACCTTC.